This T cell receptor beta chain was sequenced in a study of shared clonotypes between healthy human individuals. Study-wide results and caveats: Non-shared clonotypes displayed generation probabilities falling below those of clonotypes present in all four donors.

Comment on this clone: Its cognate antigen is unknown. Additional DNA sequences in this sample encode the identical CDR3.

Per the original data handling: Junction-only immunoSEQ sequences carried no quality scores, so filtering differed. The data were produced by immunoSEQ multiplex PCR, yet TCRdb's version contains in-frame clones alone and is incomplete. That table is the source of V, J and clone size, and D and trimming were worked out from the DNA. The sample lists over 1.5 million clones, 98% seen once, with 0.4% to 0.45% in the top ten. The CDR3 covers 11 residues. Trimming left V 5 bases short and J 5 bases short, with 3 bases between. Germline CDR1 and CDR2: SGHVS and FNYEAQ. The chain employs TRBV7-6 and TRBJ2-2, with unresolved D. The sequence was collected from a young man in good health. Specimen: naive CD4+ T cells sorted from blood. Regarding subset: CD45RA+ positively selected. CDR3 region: CASSLTGELFF. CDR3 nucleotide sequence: TGTGCCAGCAGCCTGACCGGGGAGCTGTTTTTT.